The 32 T cell receptor beta chains listed next were all sequenced from one sample in a study of T cells after yellow fever vaccination. Each CDR3 protein is one row after TCRdb ran MiXCR on the 5' RACE reads. The table records 550,000 to 750,000 distinct CDR3 sequences, about 14% of them present only once. The sequences come from PBMCs, collected on the day of the yellow fever booster vaccination. The origin of the receptors is a man aged 25 to 40 who received the YFV17D yellow fever vaccine.

This chain uses TRBV12-3 or TRBV12-4 with TRBJ1-4, with 8 bases lining up with TRBD1. The CDR3 is 13 amino acids. The V segment lost 5 bases and the J segment 8 bases; nucleotides outside the gene matches: 4. CDR3 bases: TGTGCCAGCAGTCCGGACAGGGAGGAAAAACTGTTTTTT. As protein: CASSPDREEKLFF.

This clonotype was recorded a few times. CDR3 sequence (DNA): TGTGCCAGCAGCTTAGTCGGCGGGGCGCAGTACTTC. Encoded protein: CASSLVGGAQYF. The gene calls are TRBV7-9 and TRBJ2-7, with D possibly TRBD2 on 6 matching bases. The ends were cut back, 1 base at V and 9 bases at J, with 10 bases in the middle. The germline V gene has CDR1 SEHNR and CDR2 FQNEAQ (reference sequence). The CDR3 length is 12 residues.

This clonotype was seen more than once but under ten times. The J gene is TRBJ2-1, the V gene TRBV20-1; 12 bases fit TRBD2. V trimming: 3 bases; J trimming: 8 bases; junction bases outside the gene matches: 8. Germline assignment: CDR1 DFQATT and CDR2 SNEGSKA (reference sequence). CDR3 length equals 15 residues. The CDR3 DNA reads TGCAGTGCTAGTGGACTAGCGGGATTAGTTGATGAGCAGTTCTTC. Amino acid sequence: CSASGLAGLVDEQFF.

This chain uses TRBV14 with TRBJ2-1; 9 bases map to TRBD1. V dropped 1 base and J dropped 15; count of bases not matched to a gene: 10. Germline CDR1 and CDR2: SGHDN and FVKESK. This CDR3 is 14 amino acids long. The CDR3 sequence is CASSQGFRGTGLFF. The CDR3 coding sequence is TGTGCCAGCAGCCAAGGTTTTAGGGGGACAGGGTTGTTCTTC.

This clonotype has just a few counts. The V gene is TRBV6-2 or TRBV6-3, the J gene TRBJ2-7; TRBD1 aligns across 11 bases. Germline lookup yields CDR1 MNHEY and CDR2 SVGEGT. The CDR3 loop spans 15 amino acids. V shed 5 bases, J shed 5 bases, and the junction held 8 bases outside the gene matches. This CDR3 is CASSRSGTGGNEQYF. CDR3 sequence (DNA): TGTGCCAGCAGTCGCAGCGGGACAGGGGGAAACGAGCAGTACTTC.

The gene calls are TRBV6-1 and TRBJ2-7, with 7 nucleotides matching TRBD2. V shed 6 bases, J shed 3 bases, and the junction held 8 bases outside the gene matches. The CDR3 has 14 residues. The germline gives CDR1 MNHNS, CDR2 SASEGT. Here the CDR3 reads CASSREARSYEQYF. The DNA for the CDR3 is TGTGCCAGCAGCCGGGAGGCAAGGAGCTACGAGCAGTACTTC.

This chain joins TRBV5-1 and TRBJ2-6; D remains unclear. V dropped 0 bases and J dropped 6 bases, with 10 bases sitting between them. The CDR3 covers 15 residues. Germline assignment: CDR1 SGHRS and CDR2 YFSETQ. This CDR3 reads CASSLGGTSANVLTF. DNA of the CDR3: TGCGCCAGCAGCTTGGGGGGAACTTCGGCCAACGTCCTGACTTTC.

This clonotype has just a few counts. The genes are TRBV12-5 and TRBJ2-5; D is perhaps TRBD1 (6 bases). There are 13 residues in the CDR3. The V end lost 6 bases, the J end lost 4 bases, and 12 bases lay between the germline ends. Germline V gene lookup returns CDR1 LGHNT and CDR2 FRNRAP. The CDR3 loop reads CASGPGDVETQYF. The CDR3 nucleotides read TGTGCTAGTGGACCAGGGGATGTAGAGACCCAGTACTTC.

In regard to this clonotype: A read error may account for a junction end that differs from germline. The chain carries TRBV30 and TRBJ2-5; D is ambiguous. Germline CDR1 GTSNPN, CDR2 SVGIG (reference sequence). CDR3 length: 12 amino acids. The CDR3 reads CAWIHGQATQYF. In DNA form, the CDR3 reads TGTGCCTGGATACATGGTCAAGCGACCCAGTACTTC.

The CDR3 protein is CASSGRESGPRGTGELFF. The CDR3 nucleotides are TGTGCCAGCAGTGGGAGAGAAAGCGGGCCTCGTGGCACCGGGGAGCTGTTTTTT. The chain is built from TRBV25-1 and TRBJ2-2; D possibly corresponds to TRBD2 (6 bases). This CDR3 is built from 18 residues. CDR1 and CDR2 from the germline V gene are MGHDK and SYGVNS. Trimming removed 4 bases at V and 4 bases at J, with 22 bases between.

This clonotype showed up just a few times. The chain joins TRBV24-1 to TRBJ2-1, with 8 positions matching TRBD2. Germline values: CDR1 KGHDR, CDR2 SFDVKD. Trimming cost V 6 bases and J 6 bases; bases outside gene matches: 9. The CDR3 runs to 15 residues. The CDR3 coding sequence is TGTGCCACCAGTTCCGGCGGGGGGAGCATCAATGAGCAGTTCTTC. The encoded protein is CATSSGGGSINEQFF.

The chain recombines TRBV5-6 with TRBJ2-7, with D tentatively TRBD2 (5 bases). The germline V gene encodes CDR1 SGHDT and CDR2 YYEEEE. V dropped 2 bases and J dropped 4 bases, with 16 bases sitting between them. There are 15 residues in the CDR3. CDR3 nucleotide sequence: TGTGCCAGCAGCTTTGGCGGGCCACAACCTTACGAGCAGTACTTC. Amino acid sequence: CASSFGGPQPYEQYF.

This clonotype was picked up a small number of times. This chain connects TRBV30 to TRBJ2-2; D is unclear. The CDR3 is made up of 14 amino acids. Germline CDR1 and CDR2: GTSNPN and SVGIG (reference sequence). Trimming shortened V by 3 bases and J by 5 bases, and 13 bases separated the two germline ends. The CDR3 region is CAWRVQLETGELFF. The CDR3 bases are TGTGCCTGGAGAGTACAGTTGGAAACCGGGGAGCTGTTTTTT.

In its sample, this clonotype was seen many times. The chain recombines TRBV7-2 with TRBJ2-7; 9 nucleotides line up with TRBD1. V dropped 5 bases and J dropped 5; count of bases not matched to a gene: 4. Germline values: CDR1 SGHTA, CDR2 FQGNSA. The CDR3 has 13 amino acids. CDR3 bases: TGTGCCAGCAGCCCAGGACAGGGGCACGAGCAGTACTTC. It encodes CASSPGQGHEQYF.

The table lists this clonotype with many counts. V is TRBV20-1 and J is TRBJ1-5; the match to TRBD1 covers 10 bases. V shed 5 bases and J 3 bases; nucleotides not matched to a gene: 1. The CDR3 runs 13 residues. Germline V lookup: CDR1 DFQATT, CDR2 SNEGSKA (reference sequence). The CDR3 is CSAGTGANQPQHF. CDR3 nucleotide sequence: TGCAGTGCTGGGACAGGGGCCAATCAGCCCCAGCATTTT.

The rearrangement uses TRBV29-1 and TRBJ2-7; either TRBD1 or TRBD2 may supply D (5 bases each). Trimming cost V 7 bases and J 2 bases, with 9 bases left between them. CDR3 length: 11 amino acids. CDR1 is SQVTM and CDR2 is ANQGSEA in the germline V gene. The CDR3 region is CSAMGPYEQYF. The CDR3 region has the DNA TGCAGCGCCATGGGACCCTACGAGCAGTACTTC.

This clonotype showed up just once. The CDR3 bases are TGTGCCAGCAGCCAAGACAGGGGGAATACGCAGTATTTT. Its translation is CASSQDRGNTQYF. The genes are TRBV14 and TRBJ2-3; 7 bases fit TRBD1. This CDR3 is 13 amino acids long. J was trimmed by 7 bases and V by 0 bases; bases with no gene match: 1. The germline CDR1 and CDR2 sequences are SGHDN and FVKESK.

This clonotype came up a few times. This chain uses TRBV6-1 with TRBJ2-1; TRBD2 matches 8 bases. J lost 5 bases, V lost 4 bases, and 10 bases had no gene match. The CDR3 contains 16 residues. Germline loops: CDR1 MNHNS, CDR2 SASEGT. CDR3: CASSALSGSFHNEQFF. CDR3 in DNA: TGTGCCAGCAGTGCCCTCAGCGGGAGTTTCCACAATGAGCAGTTCTTC.

This clonotype was picked up a small number of times. This chain connects TRBV2 to TRBJ2-7, with D possibly TRBD1 on 6 matching bases. The germline V gene has CDR1 SNHLY and CDR2 FYNNEI. CDR3 length equals 16 residues. The V gene lost 7 bases and the J gene lost 2 bases, with 21 bases spanning the gap. CDR3 in DNA: TGTGCCAGCACCATAAGGCACCCACAGGGACCCTACGAGCAGTACTTC. Protein sequence: CASTIRHPQGPYEQYF.

The chain combines TRBV7-9 with TRBJ2-3; 11 bases agree with TRBD2. V dropped 5 bases and J dropped 2; count of bases not matched to a gene: 18. The germline V gene has CDR1 SEHNR and CDR2 FQNEAQ (reference sequence). The CDR3 contains 20 residues. The CDR3 DNA sequence: TGTGCCAGCAGCAAACCTCCGGGACTAGCGGTGAGAGGGGCCACAGATACGCAGTATTTT. This translates into CASSKPPGLAVRGATDTQYF.

This clonotype was counted between two and nine times. The chain has TRBV20-1 and TRBJ2-2; D call uncertain. V lost 6 bases to trimming and J lost 5 bases, with 10 bases between them. From germline, CDR1 is DFQATT and CDR2 SNEGSKA (reference sequence). This CDR3 has 12 amino acids. CDR3 DNA sequence: TGCAGTGCGCCAAGGGAAACCGGGGAGCTGTTTTTT. It encodes CSAPRETGELFF.

The rearrangement joins TRBV7-2 to TRBJ1-1, with no clear D. The germline gives CDR1 SGHTA, CDR2 FQGNSA. This CDR3 is 14 amino acids long. V lost 2 bases and J 6 bases, leaving 13 bases between the germline ends. CDR3 region: CASSLTKVKAEAFF. CDR3 nucleotides: TGTGCCAGCAGCTTAACTAAGGTCAAGGCTGAAGCTTTCTTT.

The CDR3 DNA reads as TGTGCCAGCAGGCAGGGACAGGGAGGAGGCTACACCTTC. Translated, it gives CASRQGQGGGYTF. The gene calls are TRBV7-2 and TRBJ1-2; 9 nucleotides line up with TRBD1. Looked up from germline, CDR1 is SGHTA and CDR2 is FQGNSA. V was clipped by 6 bases and J by 8 bases; unmatched bases: 7. The CDR3 runs to 13 residues.

This clonotype appeared a few times. The CDR3 DNA reads as TGTGCCAGTAGTCGAGCGGGACTAGCGGATATCTACGAGCAGTACTTC. Residues: CASSRAGLADIYEQYF. The J gene is TRBJ2-7, the V gene TRBV19; 11 bases are shared with TRBD2. From germline, CDR1 is LNHDA and CDR2 SQIVND (reference sequence). The CDR3 spans 16 residues. With V trimmed by 5 bases and J by 3 bases, 9 bases remained unmatched.

V gene TRBV28 combines with J gene TRBJ2-7; no firm D call. CDR3 length: 15 amino acids. Trimming took off 3 bases at V and 6 bases at J, with 18 bases between the two ends. The germline gives CDR1 MDHEN, CDR2 SYDVKM. The CDR3 nucleotides are TGTGCCAGCAGTTTTCCGAGACTGGCTGTCGCCGAGCAGTACTTC. It specifies CASSFPRLAVAEQYF. Together with reference TRBV28 and TRBJ2-7, the CDR3 gives the full variable domain: DVKVTQSSRYLVKRTGEKVFLECVQDMDHENMFWYRQDPGLGLRLIYFSYDVKMKEKGDIPEGYSVSREKKERFSLILESASTNQTSMYLCASSFPRLAVAEQYFGPGTRLTVT.

The sample holds a few counts of this clonotype. CDR3 DNA sequence: TGTGCCTGGAGTGTATGGGGTGAGCAGTTCTTC. It yields the protein CAWSVWGEQFF. V usage is TRBV30 and J usage is TRBJ2-1; D ambiguous. Germline CDR1 and CDR2: GTSNPN and SVGIG (reference sequence). V was cut by 0 bases and J by 9 bases, with 6 bases left in between. CDR3 length equals 11 residues.

This clonotype was picked up a small number of times. This sequence joins TRBV25-1 and TRBJ2-5, with D perhaps matching TRBD1 or TRBD2 (5 bases each). CDR3 length: 18 residues. The V gene's germline CDR1 is MGHDK and CDR2 SYGVNS. Between the trimmed V and J ends, which lost 2 bases and 2 bases, there was a span of 21 bases. The CDR3 is CASSEQGRTRVSQETQYF. The CDR3 DNA reads as TGTGCCAGCAGTGAACAGGGACGTACTAGGGTTTCGCAAGAGACCCAGTACTTC.

The rearrangement links TRBV11-2 to TRBJ2-7, with 13 bases aligning to TRBD2. This CDR3 has 18 amino acids. The V segment lost 1 base and the J segment 3 bases; nucleotides outside the gene matches: 9. Germline-derived CDR1 and CDR2 are SGHAT and FQNNGV. This CDR3 is CASSLVGTSGTLLYEQYF. The DNA of the CDR3 is TGTGCCAGCAGCTTAGTTGGGACTAGCGGGACACTTCTCTACGAGCAGTACTTC.

This clonotype occurred many times. The chain links TRBV20-1 to TRBJ2-1; 8 nucleotides align to TRBD2. This CDR3 is 15 amino acids long. Germline V gene sequence: CDR1 DFQATT, CDR2 SNEGSKA (reference sequence). The J segment lost 8 bases and the V segment lost 6 bases, leaving 15 bases of the junction unmatched. The CDR3 DNA follows: TGCAGTGCCCCGATAGCCCCGGGAGGGTACGATGAGCAGTTCTTC. Its translation is CSAPIAPGGYDEQFF.

In this sample, this clonotype turned up a few times. The J gene is TRBJ1-1, the V gene TRBV18, with D perhaps matching TRBD1 (5 bases). V shed 6 bases and J shed 0 bases, with 11 bases lying between them. The CDR3 spans 14 residues. Germline V CDR1 and CDR2: KGHSH, LQKENI. Written as DNA, the CDR3 is TGTGCCAGCTCCAAACAGGAATTGAACACTGAAGCTTTCTTT. Protein: CASSKQELNTEAFF.

The chain couples TRBV12-3 or TRBV12-4 to TRBJ2-5; D call uncertain. The CDR3 covers 11 residues. Between the trimmed V and J ends, which lost 10 bases and 5 bases, there was a span of 11 bases. The CDR3: CATGLGETQYF. The CDR3 DNA is TGTGCCACCGGTTTGGGCGAGACCCAGTACTTC.

The V gene is TRBV20-1, the J gene TRBJ2-1; D not certain. V was shortened by 5 bases and J by 4 bases, with 6 bases between the two germline ends. CDR3 size: 11 residues. The germline gives CDR1 DFQATT, CDR2 SNEGSKA (reference sequence). The CDR3 DNA sequence: TGCAGTGCTCCCCAGTACAATGAGCAGTTCTTC. It yields the protein CSAPQYNEQFF.